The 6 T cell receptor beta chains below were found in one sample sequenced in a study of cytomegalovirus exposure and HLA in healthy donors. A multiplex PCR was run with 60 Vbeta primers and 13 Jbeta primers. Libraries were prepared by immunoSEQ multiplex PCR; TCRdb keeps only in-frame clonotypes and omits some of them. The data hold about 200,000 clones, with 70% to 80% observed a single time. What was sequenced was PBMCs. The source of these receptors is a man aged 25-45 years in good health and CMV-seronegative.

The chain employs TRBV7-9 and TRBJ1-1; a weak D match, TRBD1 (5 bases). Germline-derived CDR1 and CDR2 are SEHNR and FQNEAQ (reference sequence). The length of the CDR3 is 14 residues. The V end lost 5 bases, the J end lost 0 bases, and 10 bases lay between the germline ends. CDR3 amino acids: CASSEGALNTEAFF. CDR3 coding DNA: TGTGCCAGCAGCGAAGGGGCCCTGAACACTGAAGCTTTCTTT.

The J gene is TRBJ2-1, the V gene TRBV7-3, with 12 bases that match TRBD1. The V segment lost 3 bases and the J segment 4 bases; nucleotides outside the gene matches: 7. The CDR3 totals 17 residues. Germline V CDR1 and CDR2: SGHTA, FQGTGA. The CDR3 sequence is CASSLLPGQGAYNEQFF. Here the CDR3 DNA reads TGTGCCAGCAGCTTGCTCCCGGGACAGGGGGCGTACAATGAGCAGTTCTTC.

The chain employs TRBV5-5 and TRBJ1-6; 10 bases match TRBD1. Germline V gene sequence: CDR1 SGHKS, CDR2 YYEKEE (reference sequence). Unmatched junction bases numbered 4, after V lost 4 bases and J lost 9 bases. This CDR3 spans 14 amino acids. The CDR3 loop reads CASSLDRGFSPLHF. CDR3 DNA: TGTGCCAGCAGCCTGGACAGGGGGTTTTCACCCCTCCACTTT.

The CDR3 region has the DNA TGTGCCAGCAGTTCCGGGACTTACGAGCAGTACTTC. It yields the protein CASSSGTYEQYF. This sequence joins TRBV27 and TRBJ2-7, with D possibly matching TRBD2 (6 bases). This CDR3 has 12 amino acids. Germline values: CDR1 MNHEY, CDR2 SMNVEV (reference sequence). V was clipped by 4 bases and J by 4 bases, with 8 bases between them.

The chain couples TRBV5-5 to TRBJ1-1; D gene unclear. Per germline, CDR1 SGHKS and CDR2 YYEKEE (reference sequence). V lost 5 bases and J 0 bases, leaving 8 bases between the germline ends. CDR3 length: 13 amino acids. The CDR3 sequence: CASRLGVNTEAFF. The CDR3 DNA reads TGTGCCAGCAGACTCGGGGTGAACACTGAAGCTTTCTTT. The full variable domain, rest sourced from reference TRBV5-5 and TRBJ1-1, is DAGVTQSPTHLIKTRGQQVTLRCSPISGHKSVSWYQQVLGQGPQFIFQYYEKEERGRGNFPDRFSARQFPNYSSELNVNALLLGDSALYLCASRLGVNTEAFFGQGTRLTVV.

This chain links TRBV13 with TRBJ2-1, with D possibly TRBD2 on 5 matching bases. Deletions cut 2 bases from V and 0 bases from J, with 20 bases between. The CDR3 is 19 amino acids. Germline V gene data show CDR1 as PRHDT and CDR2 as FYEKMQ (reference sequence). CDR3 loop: CASSLYTRTSGRSYNEQFF. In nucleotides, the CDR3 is TGTGCCAGCAGCTTATATACCCGGACGAGCGGCCGCTCCTACAATGAGCAGTTCTTC. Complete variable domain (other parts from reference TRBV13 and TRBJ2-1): AAGVIQSPRHLIKEKRETATLKCYPIPRHDTVYWYQQGPGQDPQFLISFYEKMQSDKGSIPDRFSAQQFSDYHSELNMSSLELGDSALYFCASSLYTRTSGRSYNEQFFGPGTRLTVL.